The sequence of this TCR beta chain was determined in a study of cytomegalovirus exposure and HLA in healthy donors. General study results and limits: Investigators reported 150 to 200 TCR beta chains as tied to cytomegalovirus.

Notes on this clone: The antigen is undetermined.

Germline CDR1 and CDR2: KGHSH and LQKENI. Trimming took 0 bases from V and 9 from J; bases not matched to a gene: 13. The CDR3 has 16 amino acids. Sequenced by immunoSEQ multiplex PCR; TCRdb stores in-frame clones only, minus some. The sample shows under 400,000 clones, approximately 86% of them seen only once. Sequencing used PBMCs. The TCR sequence derives from a man aged 25-45 years in good health and CMV-seronegative. The rearrangement uses TRBV18 and TRBJ2-5; 7 nucleotides match TRBD2. CDR3 loop: CASSPPGLPTIGAQYF. CDR3 DNA: TGTGCCAGCTCACCACCGGGACTACCCACAATAGGGGCCCAGTACTTC.